This T cell receptor beta chain came from a study of T cells in women clearing cervical HPV infection. With regard to this clone: Coverage ceases 3 residues before the CDR3 finishes, and the germline J gene fills in the end.

Data came from immunoSEQ multiplex PCR; TCRdb stores just in-frame clones and leaves some out. This specimen shows tens of thousands of clones; the ten leading clones hold about 7.3%. This CDR3 contains 15 residues. From germline, CDR1 is SEHNR and CDR2 FQNEAQ (reference sequence). Trimming at V came to 5 bases and at J to 1 base, leaving 1 base not matched to a gene. Sequencing used blood buffy coat. The source is a woman aged 18 to 75 with a cervical HPV16 infection that either progressed to CIN3+ or cleared (not recorded which). The V call is TRBV7-9, the J call TRBJ2-2; 10 bases fit TRBD1. This chain's CDR3 is CASSRDRGNTGELFF. CDR3 bases read: TGTGCCAGCAGCCGGGACAGGGGGAACACCGGGGAG. Full variable domain (missing parts from reference TRBV7-9 and TRBJ2-2): DTGVSQNPRHKITKRGQNVTFRCDPISEHNRLYWYRQTLGQGPEFLTYFQNEAQLEKSRLLSDRFSAERPKGSFSTLEIQRTEQGDSAMYLCASSRDRGNTGELFFGEGSRLTVL.